Each of the 17 T cell receptor beta chains below was sequenced from the same sample in a study of blood T cell repertoires in COVID-19. Measured with immunoSEQ multiplex PCR; TCRdb has only the in-frame clones, and not every one. This table holds 50,000 to 55,000 clones, roughly 89% found once. The sequencing input was peripheral blood. These receptor sequences come from a man in his 60s with active COVID-19.

This clone has just one count. J is TRBJ2-1 and V is TRBV4-3; D uncertain. The CDR3 is made up of 14 amino acids. V was pared by 2 bases and J by 5 bases, with 10 bases between. Germline V gene lookup returns CDR1 LGHNA and CDR2 YSLEER. Here the CDR3 reads CASSQSLLNNEQFF. CDR3 bases: TGCGCCAGCAGCCAATCTCTATTAAACAATGAGCAGTTCTTC.

As regards this clone: Its ends do not fully match the called genes, so a read error is possible. This chain connects TRBV5-5 to TRBJ2-5, with 8 bases identical to TRBD1. CDR1 and CDR2 from the germline V gene are SGHKS and YYEKEE (reference sequence). CDR3 length equals 14 residues. The CDR3 reads CASNLYRDRETQYF. The DNA for the CDR3 is TGTGCCAGCAACTTGTACAGGGACAGGGAGACCCAGTACTTC.

The genes are TRBV19 and TRBJ2-2, with TRBD1 identical over 8 bases. The CDR3 is 13 amino acids. The trim removed 6 bases at V and 5 bases at J, leaving 2 bases unmatched. Germline assignment: CDR1 LNHDA and CDR2 SQIVND (reference sequence). This CDR3 is CASRRQGTGELFF. CDR3 nucleotide sequence: TGTGCCAGTAGAAGACAGGGGACCGGGGAGCTGTTTTTT.

The chain links TRBV9 to TRBJ2-7, with no clear D. Germline V gene lookup returns CDR1 SGDLS and CDR2 YYNGEE. V was trimmed by 1 base and J by 1 base, leaving 9 bases between them. The CDR3 is made up of 14 amino acids. The CDR3: CASSVSPGSYEQYF. CDR3 nucleotide sequence: TGTGCCAGCAGCGTATCCCCCGGGTCCTACGAGCAGTACTTC.

V and J are TRBV9 and TRBJ2-3; a possible D gene is TRBD2 (7 bases). Germline loops: CDR1 SGDLS, CDR2 YYNGEE. Between the trimmed V and J ends, which lost 3 bases and 3 bases, there was a span of 17 bases. The CDR3 loop spans 16 amino acids. The CDR3 reads CASSERSGGLTDTQYF. In DNA form, the CDR3 reads TGTGCCAGCAGCGAGCGTTCCGGGGGGCTAACAGATACGCAGTATTTT. Complete variable domain (other parts from reference TRBV9 and TRBJ2-3): DSGVTQTPKHLITATGQRVTLRCSPRSGDLSVYWYQQSLDQGLQFLIQYYNGEERAKGNILERFSAQQFPDLHSELNLSSLELGDSALYFCASSERSGGLTDTQYFGPGTRLTVL.

This chain links TRBV4-3 with TRBJ1-1; TRBD1 matches 9 bases. The CDR3 length is 13 residues. Losses at the gene ends were 5 bases for V and 11 bases for J; bases not matched to a gene: 9. Germline values: CDR1 LGHNA, CDR2 YSLEER. The CDR3 DNA follows: TGCGCCAGCAGCACTTACAGGGGGCAACGGGCTTTCTTT. It codes for CASSTYRGQRAFF.

This clone has more than one count but fewer than ten. The chain is built from TRBV15 and TRBJ2-7; D perhaps matches TRBD2 (5 bases). The CDR3 covers 16 residues. Trimming removed 0 bases at V and 0 bases at J, with 12 bases between. CDR1 and CDR2 (germline): LNHNV, YYDKDF (reference sequence). The CDR3 protein is CATSRDGGRHSYEQYF. DNA of the CDR3: TGTGCCACCAGCAGAGATGGAGGACGGCACTCCTACGAGCAGTACTTC.

V is TRBV7-2 and J is TRBJ1-1; perhaps TRBD1 as D (5 bases). The CDR3 is 11 residues long. CDR1 is SGHTA and CDR2 is FQGNSA in the germline V gene. Trimming cost V 5 bases and J 7 bases, with 8 bases left between them. CDR3 nucleotide sequence: TGTGCCAGCAGCCCGGGACTTGAAGCTTTCTTT. Amino acid sequence: CASSPGLEAFF.

This chain links TRBV28 with TRBJ2-1; 7 nucleotides align to TRBD2. From germline, CDR1 is MDHEN and CDR2 SYDVKM. V lost 2 bases to trimming and J lost 8 bases; unmatched junction nucleotides: 6. CDR3 length: 14 residues. CDR3 sequence reads: CASSLAGEPYEQFF. As DNA, the CDR3 is TGTGCCAGCAGTTTAGCGGGAGAGCCTTATGAGCAGTTCTTC.

This clone was counted only a few times. The gene calls are TRBV5-1 and TRBJ2-2; 12 nucleotides align to TRBD2. V trimming: 4 bases; J trimming: 7 bases; junction bases outside the gene matches: 8. This CDR3 region has 16 residues. Germline lookup yields CDR1 SGHRS and CDR2 YFSETQ. CDR3 DNA sequence: TGCGCCAGCAGCCCGACTAGCGGGAGAACAAGCGGGGAGCTGTTTTTT. As protein: CASSPTSGRTSGELFF.

The rearrangement links TRBV14 to TRBJ2-5; D perhaps matches TRBD1 (5 bases). V was cut by 0 bases and J by 2 bases, with 10 bases left in between. CDR1 and CDR2 from the germline V gene are SGHDN and FVKESK. The CDR3 extends over 15 amino acids. The CDR3 DNA sequence: TGTGCCAGCAGCCAAGATGTGACAGTACAAGAGACCCAGTACTTC. Translating it yields CASSQDVTVQETQYF.

The chain combines TRBV21-1 with TRBJ1-5; TRBD1 is taken as the D call from the table, unchecked against the DNA. TRBV21-1 is labeled a pseudogene. The CDR3 runs 17 residues. CDR3 nucleotides: TGTGCCAGCAGCAAAGTGGGGGCCAGGGGGCGCAATCAGCCCCAGCATTTT. It encodes CASSKVGARGRNQPQHF.

The V gene is TRBV28, the J gene TRBJ2-5; 8 bases match TRBD1. The CDR3 has 15 residues. Unmatched junction bases numbered 4, after V lost 2 bases and J lost 2 bases. CDR1 and CDR2 (germline): MDHEN, SYDVKM. For the CDR3, the DNA is TGTGCCAGCAGTTTACCGACAGGGGCACAAGAGACCCAGTACTTC. This gives the protein CASSLPTGAQETQYF. Using reference TRBV28 and TRBJ2-5 for the parts outside the CDR3, the full variable domain is DVKVTQSSRYLVKRTGEKVFLECVQDMDHENMFWYRQDPGLGLRLIYFSYDVKMKEKGDIPEGYSVSREKKERFSLILESASTNQTSMYLCASSLPTGAQETQYFGPGTRLLVL.

This rearrangement joins TRBV5-4 to TRBJ1-6, with 9 bases that match TRBD1. The ends lost 6 bases at V and 8 bases at J; junction bases unmatched: 6. The CDR3 covers 14 residues. From germline, CDR1 is SGHNT and CDR2 YYREEE (reference sequence). CDR3 in amino acids: CASKDRGKDSPLHF. In DNA, the CDR3 is TGTGCCAGCAAGGACAGGGGAAAGGATTCACCCCTCCACTTT.

The rearrangement joins TRBV27 to TRBJ2-5, with TRBD1 matching 10 bases. The CDR3 contains 16 residues. Trimming cost V 4 bases and J 5 bases; bases outside gene matches: 10. CDR1 MNHEY and CDR2 SMNVEV come from the germline V gene (reference sequence). In DNA, the CDR3 is TGTGCCAGCAGTTCCCCCGGGACAGGGGTAGGGGAGACCCAGTACTTC. Its protein product is CASSSPGTGVGETQYF.

CDR3 region: CASSTGQQHYEQYF. As DNA, the CDR3 is TGTGCCAGCTCAACGGGACAGCAACACTACGAGCAGTACTTC. This sequence joins TRBV18 and TRBJ2-7; the match to TRBD1 covers 7 bases. The germline gives CDR1 KGHSH, CDR2 LQKENI. Trimming took 5 bases from V and 3 from J; bases not matched to a gene: 7. The CDR3 length is 14 residues.

The chain employs TRBV11-2 and TRBJ2-1; D gene unclear. The germline V gene encodes CDR1 SGHAT and CDR2 FQNNGV. Trimming took off 5 bases at V and 5 bases at J, with 22 bases between the two ends. There are 17 residues in the CDR3. CDR3 in amino acids: CASSPPWLSESHNEQFF. The CDR3 DNA reads TGTGCCAGCAGCCCTCCCTGGTTGTCCGAGTCCCACAATGAGCAGTTCTTC.